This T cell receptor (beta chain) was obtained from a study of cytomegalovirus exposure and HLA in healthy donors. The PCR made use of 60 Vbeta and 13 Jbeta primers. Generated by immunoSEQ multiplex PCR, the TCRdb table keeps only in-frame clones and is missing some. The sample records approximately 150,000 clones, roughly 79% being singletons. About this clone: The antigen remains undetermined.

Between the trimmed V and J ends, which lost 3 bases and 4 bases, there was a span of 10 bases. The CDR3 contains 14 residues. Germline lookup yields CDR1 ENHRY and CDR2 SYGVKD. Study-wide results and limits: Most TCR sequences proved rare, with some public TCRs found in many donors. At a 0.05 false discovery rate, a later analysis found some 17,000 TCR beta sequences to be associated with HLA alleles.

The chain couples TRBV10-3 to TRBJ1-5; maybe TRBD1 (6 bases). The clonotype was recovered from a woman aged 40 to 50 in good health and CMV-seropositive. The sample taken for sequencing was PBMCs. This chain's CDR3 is CAISEPGVNQPQHF. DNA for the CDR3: TGTGCCATCAGTGAACCAGGGGTAAATCAGCCCCAGCATTTT.